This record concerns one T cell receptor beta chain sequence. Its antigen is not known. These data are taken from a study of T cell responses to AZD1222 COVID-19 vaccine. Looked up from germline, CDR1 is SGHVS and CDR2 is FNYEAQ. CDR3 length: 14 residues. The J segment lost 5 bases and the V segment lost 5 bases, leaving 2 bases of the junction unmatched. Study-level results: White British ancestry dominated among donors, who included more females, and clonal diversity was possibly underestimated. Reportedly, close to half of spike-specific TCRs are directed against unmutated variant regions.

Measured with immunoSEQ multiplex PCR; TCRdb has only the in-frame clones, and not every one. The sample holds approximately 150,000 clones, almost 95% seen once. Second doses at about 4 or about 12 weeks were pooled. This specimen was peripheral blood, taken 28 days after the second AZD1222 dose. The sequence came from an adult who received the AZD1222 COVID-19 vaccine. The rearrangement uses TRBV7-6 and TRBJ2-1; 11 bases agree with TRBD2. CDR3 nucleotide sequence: TGTGCCAGCAGCGGGACTAGCGGACACAATGAGCAGTTCTTC. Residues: CASSGTSGHNEQFF.